The text below deals with one T cell receptor beta chain. The antigen remains undetermined. Clones were read by immunoSEQ multiplex PCR, and TCRdb kept only the in-frame ones, dropping some. The table records 130,000 to 150,000 clones, 84% of them present only once. This sample is part of a study of cytomegalovirus exposure and HLA in healthy donors. Findings and caveats of the study: Most TCR sequences showed up rarely, but some public TCRs showed up in many donors.

This sequence was found in a woman aged 25 to 39 in good health and CMV-seronegative. Sequencing used PBMCs.

The CDR3 loop reads CASSPSGVTNEKLFF. The CDR3, as DNA: TGTGCCAGCAGCCCCTCGGGGGTCACTAATGAAAAACTGTTTTTT. The V gene is TRBV9, the J gene TRBJ1-4; a weak D match, TRBD1 (5 bases). Trimming took 4 bases from V and 2 from J, leaving 12 bases between them. CDR1 SGDLS and CDR2 YYNGEE come from the germline V gene. The CDR3 has 15 residues.